The 8 T cell receptor beta chains given below trace back to one sample, sequenced in a study of blood T cell repertoires in COVID-19. Data came from immunoSEQ multiplex PCR; TCRdb stores just in-frame clones and leaves some out. The sample lists some 80,000 clones, around 87% occurring once. Sequencing was done on a sample of peripheral blood. These receptors originate from an elderly man with active or convalescent COVID-19.

This clone has only one observation. J is TRBJ1-5 and V is TRBV24-1; D remains unclear. CDR1 KGHDR and CDR2 SFDVKD come from the germline V gene. Trimming took 3 bases from V and 2 from J, leaving 13 bases between them. CDR3 size: 16 residues. CDR3 region: CATSDPLAVGNQPQHF. CDR3 sequence (DNA): TGTGCCACCAGTGATCCCCTAGCGGTGGGCAATCAGCCCCAGCATTTT.

This clone was observed once. The chain has TRBV7-8 and TRBJ1-1; maybe TRBD1 (5 bases). The V gene lost 0 bases and the J gene lost 5 bases, with 16 bases spanning the gap. The CDR3 runs to 16 residues. Per germline, CDR1 SGHVS and CDR2 FQNEAQ. In DNA form, the CDR3 reads TGTGCCAGCAGCTTAGCAAGGGGCGCGGGGACTACTGAAGCTTTCTTT. Protein sequence: CASSLARGAGTTEAFF.

The V gene is TRBV24-1, the J gene TRBJ2-2, with 9 bases lining up with TRBD1. The CDR3 is 16 residues long. The ends lost 4 bases at V and 0 bases at J; junction bases unmatched: 2. Germline V gives CDR1 KGHDR, CDR2 SFDVKD. CDR3 protein: CATSEDRGTNTGELFF. In nucleotides, the CDR3 is TGTGCCACCAGTGAGGACAGGGGAACGAACACCGGGGAGCTGTTTTTT.

The J gene is TRBJ1-5, the V gene TRBV2; no clear D. The CDR3 consists of 14 residues. Germline assignment: CDR1 SNHLY and CDR2 FYNNEI. V lost 2 bases and J lost 7, with 12 bases in between. This CDR3 is CASSERRAGQPQHF. CDR3 DNA sequence: TGTGCCAGCAGTGAAAGGCGGGCGGGACAGCCCCAGCATTTT.

This sequence joins TRBV3-1 (or the pseudogene TRBV3-2) and TRBJ1-1; 10 nucleotides agree with TRBD1. The V gene end was trimmed by 4 bases and the J gene end by 6 bases; junction bases not matched to a gene: 5. Germline CDR1 LGHDT, CDR2 YNNKEL (reference sequence). The CDR3 length is 14 residues. The chain's CDR3 is CASSRRDRGAEAFF. The CDR3 DNA sequence: TGTGCCAGCAGCCGCCGGGACAGGGGCGCTGAAGCTTTCTTT.

The rearrangement uses TRBV9 and TRBJ2-2; 8 nucleotides line up with TRBD1. V gave up 2 bases and J gave up 8 bases; unmatched junction bases: 14. This CDR3 region has 17 residues. Germline V gene lookup returns CDR1 SGDLS and CDR2 YYNGEE. CDR3 nucleotides: TGTGCCAGCAGCGTCCCCCGTACAGACAGGGGTCGAGGGGAGCTGTTTTTT. Its protein product is CASSVPRTDRGRGELFF.

The chain joins TRBV11-3 to TRBJ2-4; 15 bases fit TRBD2. J gave up 7 bases and V 5 bases, and 6 bases lay outside the gene matches. CDR1 is SGHNT, CDR2 YENEEA, per germline. CDR3 length: 16 amino acids. CDR3 nucleotide sequence: TGTGCCAGCAGCATGTCGGGACTAGCGGGAGGTAACATTCAGTACTTC. Translation: CASSMSGLAGGNIQYF.

The genes are TRBV19 and TRBJ2-3; TRBD2 matches 8 bases. Trimming cost V 6 bases and J 6 bases; bases outside gene matches: 14. CDR3 length: 16 residues. Germline CDR1 LNHDA, CDR2 SQIVND (reference sequence). CDR3: CASSRFESGGFDTQYF. CDR3 DNA: TGTGCCAGTAGCCGATTTGAGAGCGGGGGATTCGATACGCAGTATTTT.